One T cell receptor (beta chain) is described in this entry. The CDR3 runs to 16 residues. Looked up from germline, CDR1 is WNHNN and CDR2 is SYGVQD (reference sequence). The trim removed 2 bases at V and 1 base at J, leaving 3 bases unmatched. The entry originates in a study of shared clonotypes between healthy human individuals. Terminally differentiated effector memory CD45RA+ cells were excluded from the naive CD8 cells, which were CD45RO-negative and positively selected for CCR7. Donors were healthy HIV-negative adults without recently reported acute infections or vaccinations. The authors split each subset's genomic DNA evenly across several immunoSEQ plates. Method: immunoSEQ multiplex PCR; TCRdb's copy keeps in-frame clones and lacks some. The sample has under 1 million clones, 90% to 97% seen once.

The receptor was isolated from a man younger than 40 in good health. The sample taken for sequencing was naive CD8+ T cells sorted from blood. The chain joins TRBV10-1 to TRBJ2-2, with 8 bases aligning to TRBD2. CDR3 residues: CASSEHRGGNTGELFF. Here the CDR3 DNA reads TGCGCCAGCAGTGAGCACCGGGGGGGGAACACCGGGGAGCTGTTTTTT.